Shown below are 5 T cell receptor beta chains from a single sample sequenced in a study of T cell responses to AZD1222 COVID-19 vaccine (dated by TCRdb to about 2021). The time point label, read with the paper, signifies: baseline before first vaccination. The protocol used for the library was the immunoSEQ multiplex PCR assay. TCRdb re-hosts the immuneACCESS table, in-frame sequences only. Its copies lack some clones; in the studies checked, an unresolved V gene accounts for under half of them, and the cause for the rest is not known. The sample data list around 180,000 clones, and more than 80% of these were observed just once. The ten largest clones capture 5% to 7% of the sample. The input for sequencing was peripheral blood, taken on day 0 of AZD1222 vaccination. These TCRs come from an adult in good health.

This clone was seen a single time. The genes are TRBV19 and TRBJ1-1; D unclear. Trimming stripped 3 bases from V and 1 base from J, with 6 bases between. The CDR3 loop spans 13 amino acids. CDR1 is LNHDA and CDR2 is SQIVND in the germline V gene (reference sequence). The CDR3 bases are TGTGCCAGTAGTATCTGGGAGAACACTGAAGCTTTCTTT. It is translated as CASSIWENTEAFF.

J is TRBJ2-7 and V is TRBV6-2 or TRBV6-3; a weak D match, TRBD1 (5 bases). With 4 bases removed from V and 7 bases from J, the gap between germline ends came to 14 bases. The CDR3 is made up of 13 amino acids. Germline V gene lookup returns CDR1 MNHEY and CDR2 SVGEGT. The CDR3 here is CASSWRAGLEQYF. The CDR3, as DNA: TGTGCCAGCAGTTGGAGAGCAGGGTTGGAGCAGTACTTC.

The rearrangement joins TRBV4-1 to TRBJ2-2; D remains ambiguous. The CDR3 has 17 residues. Germline V gene lookup returns CDR1 MGHRA and CDR2 YSYEKL. V was shortened by 1 base and J by 1 base, with 13 bases between the two germline ends. Written as DNA, the CDR3 is TGCGCCAGCAGCCAAGCCGTTGTGGGCGAGAACACCGGGGAGCTGTTTTTT. Encoded protein: CASSQAVVGENTGELFF.

The chain joins TRBV19 to TRBJ2-1, with TRBD2 identical over 8 bases. The length of the CDR3 is 16 residues. V shed 2 bases and J 0 bases; nucleotides not matched to a gene: 3. Germline CDR1 and CDR2: LNHDA and SQIVND (reference sequence). DNA of the CDR3: TGTGCCAGTAGTATACCGAGCGGGAGCTCCTACAATGAGCAGTTCTTC. This encodes CASSIPSGSSYNEQFF.

This rearrangement joins TRBV4-1 to TRBJ1-2; 9 nucleotides agree with TRBD1. This CDR3 comprises 15 residues. V gave up 1 base and J gave up 6 bases; unmatched junction bases: 6. The germline CDR1 and CDR2 sequences are MGHRA and YSYEKL. This CDR3 is CASSQVGTGLNGYTF. As DNA, the CDR3 is TGCGCCAGCAGCCAAGTGGGGACAGGGTTGAATGGCTACACCTTC.